These 18 T cell receptor beta chains were sequenced from one sample in a study of radiotherapy plus CTLA-4 blockade in lung cancer. Clones were read by immunoSEQ multiplex PCR, and TCRdb kept only the in-frame ones, dropping some. The sample records about 100,000 clones, 83% being singletons. The sequencing here drew on peripheral blood, taken from a patient treated with radiotherapy plus ipilimumab. The receptors come from a human donor with non-small cell lung cancer who had stable disease on radiotherapy plus ipilimumab.

The V gene is TRBV5-1, the J gene TRBJ2-1, with D perhaps TRBD2 (6 bases). Trimming shortened V by 2 bases and J by 6 bases, and 15 bases separated the two germline ends. The CDR3 totals 15 residues. The germline V gene has CDR1 SGHRS and CDR2 YFSETQ. CDR3 sequence reads: CASSLGGSGGNEQFF. CDR3 DNA: TGCGCCAGCAGCTTAGGAGGTAGCGGAGGCAATGAGCAGTTCTTC.

This chain connects TRBV28 to TRBJ2-6, with a possible D match to TRBD1 (6 bases). This CDR3 region has 15 residues. CDR1 and CDR2 from the germline V gene are MDHEN and SYDVKM. Trimming pared 4 bases from V and 0 bases from J, leaving 7 bases between. CDR3 coding DNA: TGTGCCAGCAGTTGGACAGTCTCTGGGGCCAACGTCCTGACTTTC. It is translated as CASSWTVSGANVLTF.

The chain employs TRBV5-1 and TRBJ2-7, with 8 bases fitting TRBD1. J lost 6 bases, V lost 1 base, and 6 bases had no gene match. Germline CDR1 and CDR2: SGHRS and YFSETQ. There are 14 residues in the CDR3. The DNA of the CDR3 is TGCGCCAGCAGCTTGAACAGGGGGTTCCGCGAGCAGTACTTC. Translation: CASSLNRGFREQYF.

The chain couples TRBV6-6 to TRBJ1-1; D uncertain. The CDR3 has 15 residues. CDR1 and CDR2 from the germline V gene are MNHNY and SVGAGI (reference sequence). The ends were cut back, 6 bases at V and 2 bases at J, with 16 bases in the middle. CDR3 DNA: TGTGCCAGCAGGGGATTCGACGGCGTCAACACTGAAGCTTTCTTT. Translated: CASRGFDGVNTEAFF.

The chain uses TRBV9 and TRBJ2-1; 8 positions match TRBD2. V shed 4 bases, J shed 3 bases, and the junction held 3 bases outside the gene matches. Germline CDR1 reads SGDLS; CDR2 reads YYNGEE. The CDR3 spans 14 residues. The CDR3 is CASSRTSLYNEQFF. The CDR3 DNA is TGTGCCAGCAGCAGGACTAGCCTCTACAATGAGCAGTTCTTC.

The rearrangement uses TRBV11-3 and TRBJ2-1, with D possibly TRBD1 on 6 matching bases. Trimming removed 5 bases from V and 3 bases from J, with 11 bases in between. Germline lookup yields CDR1 SGHNT and CDR2 YENEEA. This CDR3 has 14 amino acids. The CDR3 nucleotides are TGTGCCAGCAGCGCCGGGACAAACTACAATGAGCAGTTCTTC. It codes for CASSAGTNYNEQFF.

J is TRBJ2-4 and V is TRBV7-9; 7 bases are shared with TRBD1. This CDR3 spans 16 amino acids. The trim removed 5 bases at V and 2 bases at J, leaving 9 bases unmatched. Germline V lookup: CDR1 SEHNR, CDR2 FQNEAQ (reference sequence). The CDR3: CASSTQGQTTKNIQYF. DNA for the CDR3: TGTGCCAGCAGCACCCAGGGACAGACGACCAAAAACATTCAGTACTTC.

This sequence joins TRBV5-5 and TRBJ1-5; 7 positions match TRBD1. Germline values: CDR1 SGHKS, CDR2 YYEKEE (reference sequence). The CDR3 is 15 amino acids. The J segment lost 5 bases and the V segment lost 0 bases, leaving 5 bases of the junction unmatched. The CDR3 spells CASSLEGQMDQPQHF. CDR3 DNA sequence: TGTGCCAGCAGCTTGGAGGGACAGATGGATCAGCCCCAGCATTTT.

V and J are TRBV7-9 and TRBJ2-1; D is ambiguous. The CDR3 is made up of 14 amino acids. Germline-derived CDR1 and CDR2 are SEHNR and FQNEAQ (reference sequence). Trimming took 5 bases from V and 5 from J, leaving 13 bases between them. CDR3: CASSQLAPHNEQFF. Written as DNA, the CDR3 is TGTGCCAGCAGCCAATTGGCTCCCCACAATGAGCAGTTCTTC.

The chain employs TRBV9 and TRBJ1-4; D is perhaps TRBD1 (5 bases). This CDR3 is built from 14 residues. CDR1 and CDR2 from the germline V gene are SGDLS and YYNGEE. Trimming took off 3 bases at V and 6 bases at J, with 12 bases between the two ends. CDR3 coding DNA: TGTGCCAGCAGCGGAGGGGACGCTGATGAAAAACTGTTTTTT. Translating gives CASSGGDADEKLFF.

The chain couples TRBV28 to TRBJ2-5, with D possibly matching TRBD1 (6 bases). The CDR3 loop spans 15 amino acids. V lost 3 bases to trimming and J lost 1 base, with 12 bases between them. Germline CDR1 MDHEN, CDR2 SYDVKM. The CDR3 sequence is CASSLSQGAQETQYF. The CDR3 DNA is TGTGCCAGCAGTTTGTCACAGGGCGCCCAAGAGACCCAGTACTTC.

The chain combines TRBV15 with TRBJ2-1; 9 bases are a match to TRBD1. There are 15 residues in the CDR3. The germline V gene encodes CDR1 LNHNV and CDR2 YYDKDF (reference sequence). Unmatched junction bases numbered 8, after V lost 9 bases and J lost 2 bases. The CDR3 bases are TGTGCCACTAAATACGGGACAGGGACCTACAATGAGCAGTTCTTC. Its protein product is CATKYGTGTYNEQFF.

This rearrangement joins TRBV11-2 to TRBJ2-7; D gene uncertain. Germline CDR1 reads SGHAT; CDR2 reads FQNNGV. The CDR3 contains 16 residues. V was clipped by 1 base and J by 1 base, with 14 bases between them. The CDR3 DNA follows: TGTGCCAGCAGCTTAGTTGGGTCAGTTTATTCCTACGAGCAGTACTTC. It specifies CASSLVGSVYSYEQYF.

This rearrangement joins TRBV7-9 to TRBJ2-3; TRBD2 agrees at 12 bases. The trim removed 1 base at V and 5 bases at J, leaving 7 bases unmatched. There are 17 residues in the CDR3. Germline V gene data show CDR1 as SEHNR and CDR2 as FQNEAQ (reference sequence). Here the CDR3 DNA reads TGTGCCAGCAGCTTAGGGGCTAGCGGGGGGGCCATAGATACGCAGTATTTT. It specifies CASSLGASGGAIDTQYF.

The chain uses TRBV27 and TRBJ1-1, with 9 bases fitting TRBD1. The CDR3 runs 15 residues. The germline V gene encodes CDR1 MNHEY and CDR2 SMNVEV (reference sequence). V dropped 7 bases and J dropped 1; count of bases not matched to a gene: 7. The chain's CDR3 is CASTLSQGANTEAFF. In DNA, the CDR3 is TGTGCCAGCACTCTTTCACAGGGGGCGAACACTGAAGCTTTCTTT.

The chain is built from TRBV28 and TRBJ2-1; the match to TRBD2 covers 9 bases. The CDR3 is made up of 15 amino acids. In germline, CDR1 is MDHEN, CDR2 SYDVKM. V was pared by 6 bases and J by 0 bases, with 3 bases of the junction left unmatched. The CDR3 spells CASRVLAGSYNEQFF. The CDR3 DNA is TGTGCCAGCAGAGTACTAGCGGGCTCCTACAATGAGCAGTTCTTC.

This clone has only a few counts. The J gene is TRBJ2-1, the V gene TRBV7-8; D possibly uses TRBD1 or TRBD2 (5 bases each). This CDR3 comprises 16 residues. V lost 0 bases and J 6 bases, leaving 15 bases between the germline ends. Germline CDR1 and CDR2: SGHVS and FQNEAQ. Here the CDR3 DNA reads TGTGCCAGCAGCTTAGCGCGAATACCGAGGGGCAATGAGCAGTTCTTC. Protein: CASSLARIPRGNEQFF.

V and J are TRBV30 and TRBJ1-6, with 8 bases fitting TRBD1. This CDR3 is 16 amino acids long. With 0 bases clipped from V and 7 bases from J, the junction kept 8 bases outside the gene matches. Germline CDR1 is GTSNPN and CDR2 is SVGIG (reference sequence). In DNA, the CDR3 is TGTGCCTGGAGTGTACAGGGCGACAGGGGAAATTCACCCCTCCACTTT. Amino acids: CAWSVQGDRGNSPLHF.